Only one count was recorded for the clone carrying this TCR beta chain. The entry originates in a study of T cell responses to AZD1222 COVID-19 vaccine. TCRdb's table, derived via immunoSEQ multiplex PCR, lists solely in-frame clones and lacks some. The data show some 80,000 clones, with about nine tenths seen just once and around 6.7% held by the top ten. The germline V gene has CDR1 SGHVS and CDR2 FQNEAQ. With V trimmed by 3 bases and J by 5 bases, 10 bases remained unmatched. The CDR3 runs 16 residues. V is TRBV7-8 and J is TRBJ2-3; 8 nucleotides align to TRBD1. The source of this sequence is an adult in good health. The starting material was peripheral blood, obtained on day 0 of AZD1222 vaccination. For the CDR3, the DNA is TGTGCCAGCAGCTTCTTGGACAGGGTAGTTGGAGATACGCAGTATTTT. Residues: CASSFLDRVVGDTQYF.